The next 5 T cell receptor beta chains were all read from a single sample in a study of blood T cell repertoires in COVID-19. Sequencing was performed with immunoSEQ multiplex PCR; in TCRdb, only in-frame clones are kept and a portion is missing. The sample contains over 250,000 clones, approximately 89% of which appear only once. The sample comprised PBMCs or T cells enriched from blood (not recorded which). Receptors originate from a woman aged 60 to 75 who had recovered from COVID-19.

The chain joins TRBV6-1 to TRBJ2-3; no firm D call. The CDR3 consists of 16 residues. V lost 2 bases, J lost 4 bases, and 16 bases lay in between. Germline values: CDR1 MNHNS, CDR2 SASEGT. The CDR3 is CASSETVSYLADTQYF. CDR3 sequence (DNA): TGTGCCAGCAGTGAAACAGTGTCCTACCTTGCAGATACGCAGTATTTT.

This clone came up once. The chain uses TRBV7-9 and TRBJ2-7, with D unresolved. Looked up from germline, CDR1 is SEHNR and CDR2 is FQNEAQ (reference sequence). V lost 5 bases and J 6 bases, leaving 11 bases between the germline ends. The CDR3 is made up of 12 amino acids. Written as DNA, the CDR3 is TGTGCCAGCAGCCTCCTGACTTCCGAGCAGTACTTC. Residues: CASSLLTSEQYF.

The gene calls are TRBV28 and TRBJ2-1; tentative D call: TRBD2 (6 bases). V lost 6 bases, J lost 4 bases, and 13 bases lay in between. Germline V gives CDR1 MDHEN, CDR2 SYDVKM. The CDR3 runs to 14 residues. The CDR3: CASSRLDGYNEQFF. CDR3 DNA sequence: TGTGCCAGCAGCAGACTAGATGGTTACAATGAGCAGTTCTTC. The full variable domain, with the rest looked up from reference TRBV28 and TRBJ2-1, is DVKVTQSSRYLVKRTGEKVFLECVQDMDHENMFWYRQDPGLGLRLIYFSYDVKMKEKGDIPEGYSVSREKKERFSLILESASTNQTSMYLCASSRLDGYNEQFFGPGTRLTVL.

The chain couples TRBV19 to TRBJ2-1; the D gene is possibly TRBD1 (5 bases). Germline CDR1 LNHDA, CDR2 SQIVND (reference sequence). This CDR3 is 14 amino acids long. Trimming removed 10 bases at V and 4 bases at J, with 17 bases between. The CDR3 DNA sequence: TGTGCCACATCACTCAGCGACAGTTACAATGAGCAGTTCTTC. This sequence encodes CATSLSDSYNEQFF.

This clone was seen a single time. The chain carries TRBV7-8 and TRBJ2-1; 7 positions agree with TRBD2. V gave up 3 bases and J gave up 8 bases; unmatched junction bases: 7. The CDR3 extends over 14 amino acids. Germline V lookup: CDR1 SGHVS, CDR2 FQNEAQ. The CDR3 spells CASSFNAGVDEQFF. The DNA for the CDR3 is TGTGCCAGCAGCTTTAACGCGGGAGTGGATGAGCAGTTCTTC.